The 24 T cell receptor beta chains presented below share a single source sample, sequenced in a study of T cell responses to AZD1222 COVID-19 vaccine. Profiling relied on immunoSEQ multiplex PCR, and the TCRdb table lists in-frame clones only, not all of them. The sample consists of some 150,000 clones, more than 85% of them appearing once. Specimen: peripheral blood, collected on day 0 of AZD1222 vaccination. The receptors stem from an adult in good health.

This chain uses TRBV4-2 with TRBJ1-4; D not resolved. Between the trimmed V and J ends, which lost 0 bases and 3 bases, there was a span of 11 bases. CDR1 and CDR2 from the germline V gene are LGHNA and YNFKEQ. The CDR3 runs to 16 residues. The CDR3 loop is CASSQDWVQSNEKLFF. The DNA for the CDR3 is TGTGCCAGCAGCCAAGATTGGGTTCAGTCTAATGAAAAACTGTTTTTT.

CDR3 sequence (DNA): TGTGCCATTCTAGCTCAGGGGAGAACTGAAGCTTTCTTT. Protein sequence: CAILAQGRTEAFF. This chain joins TRBV6-5 and TRBJ1-1; TRBD1 is a possible D gene (6 bases). Germline V lookup: CDR1 MNHEY, CDR2 SVGAGI. With 10 bases removed from V and 5 bases from J, the gap between germline ends came to 17 bases. This CDR3 is 13 amino acids long.

The chain recombines TRBV21-1 with TRBJ2-1; the DNA was not compared with TRBD2, the D call given in the table. TRBV21-1 is labeled a pseudogene. The CDR3 contains 15 residues. CDR3 region: CASSKEGREGPEQFF. In DNA, the CDR3 is TGTGCCAGCAGCAAAGAGGGGCGGGAGGGCCCGGAGCAGTTCTTC.

V is TRBV9 and J is TRBJ1-3, with D hard to call. Germline values: CDR1 SGDLS, CDR2 YYNGEE. This CDR3 has 13 residues. The ends were cut back, 3 bases at V and 4 bases at J, with 8 bases in the middle. DNA of the CDR3: TGTGCCAGCAGCGACCCCATGGGAAACACCATATATTTT. Translating gives CASSDPMGNTIYF.

The V gene is TRBV18, the J gene TRBJ1-4, with 9 bases aligning to TRBD1. The CDR3 totals 16 residues. J was trimmed by 3 bases and V by 3 bases; bases with no gene match: 5. The V gene's germline CDR1 is KGHSH and CDR2 LQKENI. The CDR3 coding sequence is TGTGCCAGCTCACCCTGGACAGGGGTCGCTAATGAAAAACTGTTTTTT. Protein sequence: CASSPWTGVANEKLFF.

The J gene is TRBJ2-7, the V gene TRBV4-1; D might be TRBD2 (6 bases). The CDR3 is 16 amino acids. Germline assignment: CDR1 MGHRA and CDR2 YSYEKL. V gave up 1 base and J gave up 3 bases, with 16 bases separating them. The DNA for the CDR3 is TGCGCCAGCAGCCAAGGGGAGGACGGATTCTTCTACGAGCAGTACTTC. It translates to CASSQGEDGFFYEQYF.

The chain recombines TRBV19 with TRBJ2-1; 11 bases fit TRBD1. Per the germline V gene, CDR1 is LNHDA and CDR2 is SQIVND (reference sequence). This CDR3 is built from 16 residues. V shed 0 bases and J 7 bases; nucleotides not matched to a gene: 5. The CDR3 sequence is CASSIDWTGGLNEQFF. In nucleotides, the CDR3 is TGTGCCAGTAGTATAGACTGGACAGGGGGCTTAAATGAGCAGTTCTTC.

This clone was recorded only once. This sequence joins TRBV13 and TRBJ2-1; TRBD2 aligns across 14 bases. Germline V CDR1 and CDR2: PRHDT, FYEKMQ (reference sequence). The CDR3 extends over 18 amino acids. V lost 2 bases, J lost 6 bases, and 9 bases stayed unmatched. The CDR3 region is CASSLTGTSGGTFNEQFF. The DNA for the CDR3 is TGTGCCAGCAGCTTAACAGGGACTAGCGGGGGAACCTTCAATGAGCAGTTCTTC.

The J gene is TRBJ2-1, the V gene TRBV1; no check of the table's D call, TRBD2, against the DNA was made. TRBV1 counts as a pseudogene. The CDR3 covers 17 residues. CDR3 region: CTSSPPTSGPPGDEQFF. CDR3 coding DNA: TGCACCAGCAGCCCCCCGACTAGCGGGCCGCCCGGGGATGAGCAGTTCTTC.

V gene TRBV2 combines with J gene TRBJ2-3, with 9 bases that match TRBD1. CDR1 is SNHLY, CDR2 FYNNEI, per germline. This CDR3 comprises 14 residues. The V gene end was trimmed by 6 bases and the J gene end by 1 base; junction bases not matched to a gene: 2. The CDR3 spells CASRRTGGTDTQYF. CDR3 nucleotide sequence: TGTGCCAGCAGGCGGACAGGGGGCACAGATACGCAGTATTTT.

This chain links TRBV27 with TRBJ2-2; D might be TRBD1 (5 bases). CDR1 and CDR2 from the germline V gene are MNHEY and SMNVEV (reference sequence). The CDR3 is 14 residues long. V lost 4 bases and J lost 6, with 12 bases in between. The CDR3 bases are TGTGCCAGCAGTTCGGCGGAAGGGGCCGGGGAGCTGTTTTTT. Amino acids: CASSSAEGAGELFF.

The chain combines TRBV6-5 with TRBJ2-1, with TRBD2 matching 10 bases. V lost 7 bases, J lost 2 bases, and 5 bases stayed unmatched. The V gene's germline CDR1 is MNHEY and CDR2 SVGAGI. The CDR3 loop spans 15 amino acids. CDR3 nucleotides: TGTGCCAGCAAAAAAGCGGGAGGGCCCTACAATGAGCAGTTCTTC. Translation: CASKKAGGPYNEQFF.

This rearrangement joins TRBV19 to TRBJ1-2, with no clear D. This CDR3 is 13 amino acids long. Germline V gene data show CDR1 as LNHDA and CDR2 as SQIVND (reference sequence). Trimming cost V 3 bases and J 3 bases, with 8 bases left between them. CDR3 in amino acids: CASSIPPDYGYTF. The DNA of the CDR3 is TGTGCCAGTAGTATTCCCCCAGACTATGGCTACACCTTC. Combining the CDR3 with reference TRBV19 and TRBJ1-2 gives the whole variable domain DGGITQSPKYLFRKEGQNVTLSCEQNLNHDAMYWYRQDPGQGLRLIYYSQIVNDFQKGDIAEGYSVSREKKESFPLTVTSAQKNPTAFYLCASSIPPDYGYTFGSGTRLTVV.

The V call is TRBV29-1, the J call TRBJ2-5; D is unclear. The CDR3 length is 13 residues. With 4 bases removed from V and 1 base from J, the gap between germline ends came to 10 bases. Germline CDR1 is SQVTM and CDR2 is ANQGSEA. CDR3 sequence reads: CSVVTVLQETQYF. The DNA for the CDR3 is TGCAGCGTTGTCACAGTCCTCCAAGAGACCCAGTACTTC. Full variable domain (rest looked up from reference TRBV29-1 and TRBJ2-5): SAVISQKPSRDICQRGTSLTIQCQVDSQVTMMFWYRQQPGQSLTLIATANQGSEATYESGFVIDKFPISRPNLTFSTLTVSNMSPEDSSIYLCSVVTVLQETQYFGPGTRLLVL.

The J gene is TRBJ1-6, the V gene TRBV25-1; D not resolved. The CDR3 extends over 13 amino acids. The germline CDR1 and CDR2 sequences are MGHDK and SYGVNS. V lost 2 bases to trimming and J lost 14 bases, with 13 bases between them. The CDR3 sequence is CASSEVGPWALHF. For the CDR3, the DNA is TGTGCCAGCAGTGAAGTGGGCCCCTGGGCCCTCCACTTT.

The chain uses TRBV5-5 and TRBJ2-7, with 9 bases aligning to TRBD1. Germline assignment: CDR1 SGHKS and CDR2 YYEKEE (reference sequence). The CDR3 has 17 residues. The V gene end was trimmed by 0 bases and the J gene end by 0 bases; junction bases not matched to a gene: 7. Written as DNA, the CDR3 is TGTGCCAGCAGCTTGGTAGGGACAGGGAGGAGCTCCTACGAGCAGTACTTC. Translated, it gives CASSLVGTGRSSYEQYF.

This clone showed up just once. The chain employs TRBV7-2 and TRBJ1-1; TRBD1 matches 8 bases. V lost 0 bases, J lost 1 base, and 4 bases stayed unmatched. The length of the CDR3 is 16 residues. Germline CDR1 and CDR2: SGHTA and FQGNSA. This CDR3 is CASSLAFGQGNTEAFF. CDR3 bases: TGTGCCAGCAGCTTAGCGTTTGGACAGGGGAACACTGAAGCTTTCTTT. Full variable domain (outside the CDR3, taken from reference TRBV7-2 and TRBJ1-1): GAGVSQSPSNKVTEKGKDVELRCDPISGHTALYWYRQSLGQGLEFLIYFQGNSAPDKSGLPSDRFSAERTGGSVSTLTIQRTQQEDSAVYLCASSLAFGQGNTEAFFGQGTRLTVV.

The V call is TRBV5-1, the J call TRBJ2-1; 9 bases map to TRBD2. CDR1 is SGHRS, CDR2 YFSETQ, per germline. Trimming took 0 bases from V and 7 from J; bases not matched to a gene: 8. The CDR3 has 16 amino acids. The CDR3 region is CASSLGISGSRNEQFF. In nucleotides, the CDR3 is TGCGCCAGCAGCTTGGGAATTAGCGGGAGTCGGAATGAGCAGTTCTTC.

This chain joins TRBV19 and TRBJ1-3; D ambiguous. This CDR3 region has 15 residues. Germline V gives CDR1 LNHDA, CDR2 SQIVND (reference sequence). Between the trimmed V and J ends, which lost 4 bases and 2 bases, there was a span of 12 bases. This chain's CDR3 is CASSKTANTGNTIYF. CDR3 in DNA: TGTGCCAGTAGTAAAACGGCAAACACTGGAAACACCATATATTTT. Full variable domain (outside the CDR3, taken from reference TRBV19 and TRBJ1-3): DGGITQSPKYLFRKEGQNVTLSCEQNLNHDAMYWYRQDPGQGLRLIYYSQIVNDFQKGDIAEGYSVSREKKESFPLTVTSAQKNPTAFYLCASSKTANTGNTIYFGEGSWLTVV.

The rearrangement joins TRBV7-3 to TRBJ1-2, with 7 bases lining up with TRBD1. V was pared by 5 bases and J by 4 bases, with 10 bases of the junction left unmatched. Germline V CDR1 and CDR2: SGHTA, FQGTGA. The CDR3 runs 15 residues. CDR3 sequence reads: CASSKTGTEIYGYTF. The CDR3 nucleotides read TGTGCCAGCAGCAAAACCGGGACAGAGATCTATGGCTACACCTTC.

This clone was recorded only once. V usage is TRBV6-2 or TRBV6-3 and J usage is TRBJ1-5; 8 bases line up with TRBD1. CDR1 and CDR2 (germline): MNHEY, SVGEGT. The CDR3 is 14 residues long. V lost 5 bases, J lost 4 bases, and 4 bases stayed unmatched. CDR3 amino acids: CASSETGENQPQHF. In nucleotides, the CDR3 is TGTGCCAGCAGTGAGACAGGGGAGAATCAGCCCCAGCATTTT.

This chain connects TRBV3-1 (or the pseudogene TRBV3-2) to TRBJ2-3, with a weak D call TRBD1 (5 bases). The CDR3 is made up of 14 amino acids. CDR1 and CDR2 (germline): LGHDT, YNNKEL (reference sequence). Trimming pared 1 base from V and 6 bases from J, leaving 11 bases between. The CDR3 nucleotides read TGTGCCAGCAGCCAAGGGGGCTTTGGGGATACGCAGTATTTT. This translates into CASSQGGFGDTQYF.

The chain has TRBV7-2 and TRBJ1-4; 10 bases are a match to TRBD1. Germline CDR1 is SGHTA and CDR2 is FQGNSA. V lost 4 bases to trimming and J lost 4 bases; unmatched junction nucleotides: 9. The CDR3 sequence is 17 residues long. The CDR3 coding sequence is TGTGCCAGCAGCTATTACCGACAGGGGGCGGGTAATGAAAAACTGTTTTTT. Translation gives CASSYYRQGAGNEKLFF.

Regarding this clone: A read error may produce the germline difference seen at one junction end. The CDR3 reads CASAPSLSTPLIF. As DNA, the CDR3 is TGTGCTAGTGCCCCCTCGCTCTCGACCCCACTCATCTTC. The rearrangement joins TRBV12-5 to TRBJ2-1; D remains unclear. In germline, CDR1 is LGHNT, CDR2 FRNRAP. The CDR3 is 13 amino acids.